The 22 T cell receptor beta chains given below trace back to one sample, sequenced in a study of cytomegalovirus exposure and HLA in healthy donors. 60 Vbeta and 13 Jbeta primers were used in PCR. Clones were sequenced by immunoSEQ multiplex PCR, and TCRdb holds only the in-frame ones, with some missing. The sample lists about 160,000 clones, roughly 84% occurring once. The material sequenced was PBMCs. The receptors stem from a male donor in good health and CMV-seronegative.

This clone was found once. V is TRBV6-1 and J is TRBJ2-3, with 7 bases that match TRBD1. Per germline, CDR1 MNHNS and CDR2 SASEGT. V was pared by 5 bases and J by 3 bases, with 2 bases of the junction left unmatched. The CDR3 runs 13 residues. CDR3 nucleotides: TGTGCCAGCAGTCGGGGACAGACAGATACGCAGTATTTT. This codes for CASSRGQTDTQYF.

This chain links TRBV14 with TRBJ2-3, with 8 bases fitting TRBD2. Germline V gene lookup returns CDR1 SGHDN and CDR2 FVKESK. The CDR3 extends over 19 amino acids. The junction had 15 bases not matched to a gene; V was cut back by 4 bases and J by 0 bases. CDR3 nucleotides: TGTGCCAGCAGCCCCAACCTACTAGCGGCCTCCCCCAGCACAGATACGCAGTATTTT. Residues: CASSPNLLAASPSTDTQYF.

The rearrangement uses TRBV4-1 and TRBJ1-4; tentative D call: TRBD1 (6 bases). The CDR3 sequence is 16 residues long. V gave up 0 bases and J gave up 5 bases, with 13 bases separating them. The V gene's germline CDR1 is MGHRA and CDR2 YSYEKL. CDR3 in DNA: TGCGCCAGCAGCCAAGACTCTAGGGGGTCCAATGAAAAACTGTTTTTT. This encodes CASSQDSRGSNEKLFF.

The V and J genes are TRBV9 and TRBJ2-5; 9 bases align to TRBD2. The trim removed 0 bases at V and 0 bases at J, leaving 9 bases unmatched. This CDR3 is built from 18 residues. CDR1 is SGDLS and CDR2 is YYNGEE in the germline V gene. Here the CDR3 reads CASSVGSSGAVYQETQYF. The CDR3 DNA reads as TGTGCCAGCAGCGTAGGGTCTAGCGGGGCCGTGTACCAAGAGACCCAGTACTTC.

J is TRBJ1-1 and V is TRBV9; possibly TRBD1 for D (6 bases). V gave up 0 bases and J gave up 4 bases, with 16 bases separating them. The CDR3 is made up of 16 amino acids. The germline V gene encodes CDR1 SGDLS and CDR2 YYNGEE. The CDR3 bases are TGTGCCAGCAGCGTAGCTCCGAGGGGGTCGGGCACTGAAGCTTTCTTT. Translation gives CASSVAPRGSGTEAFF. The complete variable domain, with remaining parts taken from reference TRBV9 and TRBJ1-1, reads DSGVTQTPKHLITATGQRVTLRCSPRSGDLSVYWYQQSLDQGLQFLIQYYNGEERAKGNILERFSAQQFPDLHSELNLSSLELGDSALYFCASSVAPRGSGTEAFFGQGTRLTVV.

The J gene is TRBJ1-1, the V gene TRBV28; 8 bases are a match to TRBD1. This CDR3 has 18 amino acids. The V gene's germline CDR1 is MDHEN and CDR2 SYDVKM. The ends lost 2 bases at V and 4 bases at J; junction bases unmatched: 15. The CDR3 loop is CASSLRTPGGWLGTEAFF. The CDR3 region has the DNA TGTGCCAGCAGTTTAAGGACCCCAGGGGGCTGGCTGGGCACTGAAGCTTTCTTT.

J is TRBJ2-3 and V is TRBV6-1, with TRBD2 matching 9 bases. Germline CDR1 is MNHNS and CDR2 is SASEGT. There are 16 residues in the CDR3. With V trimmed by 3 bases and J by 6 bases, 10 bases remained unmatched. The DNA of the CDR3 is TGTGCCAGCAGTGATAGCCTAGCGGGGAGGGGGGATACGCAGTATTTT. Encoded protein: CASSDSLAGRGDTQYF.

The CDR3 region is CASSGLEDDSGANVLTF. CDR3 DNA: TGTGCCAGCAGTGGTTTGGAGGATGACTCTGGGGCCAACGTCCTGACTTTC. V usage is TRBV6-1 and J usage is TRBJ2-6; a weak D match, TRBD2 (5 bases). V lost 4 bases, J lost 0 bases, and 13 bases lay in between. In germline, CDR1 is MNHNS, CDR2 SASEGT. The CDR3 is 17 residues long.

This chain connects TRBV7-9 to TRBJ2-5; possibly TRBD2 for D (6 bases). There are 14 residues in the CDR3. The V and J ends lost 5 bases and 4 bases respectively, with 14 bases between them. Germline CDR1 and CDR2: SEHNR and FQNEAQ (reference sequence). CDR3 coding DNA: TGTGCCAGCAGCCGGACGGGGGATCGAGAGACCCAGTACTTC. This translates into CASSRTGDRETQYF.

The chain is built from TRBV28 and TRBJ1-2; 7 nucleotides match TRBD1. CDR1 and CDR2 from the germline V gene are MDHEN and SYDVKM. With 5 bases clipped from V and 4 bases from J, the junction kept 4 bases outside the gene matches. There are 13 residues in the CDR3. The DNA for the CDR3 is TGTGCCAGCAGTCCCCCAGGGGGCTATGGCTACACCTTC. Encoded protein: CASSPPGGYGYTF.

This chain joins TRBV6-1 and TRBJ2-7; tentatively, D is TRBD2 (5 bases). Germline loops: CDR1 MNHNS, CDR2 SASEGT. The V and J ends lost 6 bases and 0 bases respectively, with 12 bases between them. The CDR3 is made up of 14 amino acids. The CDR3 DNA follows: TGTGCCAGCAGAATACTCGAGGGCTCCTACGAGCAGTACTTC. Amino acids: CASRILEGSYEQYF.

The chain carries TRBV6-6 and TRBJ2-7; 10 bases align to TRBD1. The ends lost 6 bases at V and 1 base at J; junction bases unmatched: 6. The germline gives CDR1 MNHNY, CDR2 SVGAGI (reference sequence). The CDR3 consists of 15 residues. The CDR3 DNA reads as TGTGCCAGCAGCCCCGGGACAGGGGTTTCCTACGAGCAGTACTTC. Residues: CASSPGTGVSYEQYF.

This clone was counted once. The CDR3 ends on some other residue instead of the conserved phenylalanine or tryptophan, so this is likely a read error. The DNA is omitted, as the CDR3 cannot be located on it reliably, and the CDR3 follows TCRdb's listing. This chain links TRBV7-2 with TRBJ2-3; TRBD1 is the table's D call, not checked against the DNA. The CDR3 sequence runs 17 residues, both termini included. CDR1 is SGHTA and CDR2 is FQGNSA in the germline V gene. This CDR3 is CASSLFVVQGPQEGGKG.

In this sample, this clone turned up a few times. The chain joins TRBV2 to TRBJ2-3; 8 nucleotides align to TRBD1. Trimming took 11 bases from V and 1 from J; bases not matched to a gene: 8. The CDR3 runs 14 residues. CDR1 and CDR2 (germline): SNHLY, FYNNEI. This CDR3 is CAGRRGQGTDTQYF. CDR3 bases: TGTGCCGGGCGCCGGGGACAGGGCACAGATACGCAGTATTTT.

The chain links TRBV4-1 to TRBJ1-4; the D is unclear. The CDR3 covers 16 residues. V was pared by 3 bases and J by 2 bases, with 13 bases between. Germline CDR1 is MGHRA and CDR2 is YSYEKL. CDR3 DNA sequence: TGCGCCAGCAGCCAGGCCAAGATGCCGACTAATGAAAAACTGTTTTTT. Translated, it gives CASSQAKMPTNEKLFF.

The V call is TRBV4-1, the J call TRBJ2-7, with D possibly matching TRBD1 (6 bases). CDR1 MGHRA and CDR2 YSYEKL come from the germline V gene. The CDR3 is made up of 15 amino acids. V lost 0 bases to trimming and J lost 3 bases, with 12 bases between them. The chain's CDR3 is CASSQDETGRYEQYF. CDR3 in DNA: TGCGCCAGCAGCCAAGATGAGACAGGACGCTACGAGCAGTACTTC.

The genes are TRBV25-1 and TRBJ2-7; 10 bases match TRBD1. J was trimmed by 7 bases and V by 5 bases; bases with no gene match: 8. Germline CDR1 reads MGHDK; CDR2 reads SYGVNS. The CDR3 consists of 14 residues. CDR3 bases: TGTGCCAGCAGTAAGACAGGGGGCTTCGGTGAGCAGTACTTC. The encoded protein is CASSKTGGFGEQYF.

CDR3 coding DNA: TGTGCCAGCAGCTTCGGACACAAGAACACCGGGGAGCTGTTTTTT. This gives the protein CASSFGHKNTGELFF. The genes are TRBV7-9 and TRBJ2-2, with D perhaps matching TRBD1 (5 bases). Between the trimmed V and J ends, which lost 3 bases and 1 base, there was a span of 9 bases. The germline V gene encodes CDR1 SEHNR and CDR2 FQNEAQ (reference sequence). The CDR3 contains 15 residues.

The chain carries TRBV5-4 and TRBJ1-6; D is possibly TRBD1 (5 bases). The germline gives CDR1 SGHNT, CDR2 YYREEE (reference sequence). Trimming pared 2 bases from V and 8 bases from J, leaving 8 bases between. This CDR3 is built from 13 residues. The CDR3 protein is CASSFQGDSPLHF. The CDR3 DNA follows: TGTGCCAGCAGCTTTCAGGGTGATTCACCCCTCCACTTT.

About this clone: Different DNA sequences within this sample yield the same CDR3. The chain has TRBV7-8 and TRBJ2-7, with 11 bases lining up with TRBD2. Germline V CDR1 and CDR2: SGHVS, FQNEAQ. The CDR3 extends over 18 amino acids. The junction had 10 bases not matched to a gene; V was cut back by 1 base and J by 2 bases. The CDR3 reads CASSLENIGTSGAYEQYF. CDR3 nucleotides: TGTGCCAGCAGCTTAGAAAACATCGGGACTAGCGGAGCCTACGAGCAGTACTTC.

The chain couples TRBV5-1 to TRBJ2-1; perhaps TRBD2 as D (5 bases). The V gene lost 0 bases and the J gene lost 12 bases, with 10 bases spanning the gap. Per the germline V gene, CDR1 is SGHRS and CDR2 is YFSETQ. The CDR3 is 12 amino acids. CDR3 sequence (DNA): TGCGCCAGCAGCTTGGAGAGGGTCAGGCAGTTCTTC. Encoded protein: CASSLERVRQFF.

This sequence joins TRBV19 and TRBJ2-7; 7 nucleotides line up with TRBD2. The V gene's germline CDR1 is LNHDA and CDR2 SQIVND (reference sequence). The junction had 27 bases not matched to a gene; V was cut back by 2 bases and J by 2 bases. This CDR3 region has 22 residues. The CDR3 loop is CASSIIIPSGRSRYGGTYEQYF. The CDR3 DNA is TGTGCCAGTAGTATAATCATACCTAGCGGTCGGTCGCGATACGGGGGGACCTACGAGCAGTACTTC.